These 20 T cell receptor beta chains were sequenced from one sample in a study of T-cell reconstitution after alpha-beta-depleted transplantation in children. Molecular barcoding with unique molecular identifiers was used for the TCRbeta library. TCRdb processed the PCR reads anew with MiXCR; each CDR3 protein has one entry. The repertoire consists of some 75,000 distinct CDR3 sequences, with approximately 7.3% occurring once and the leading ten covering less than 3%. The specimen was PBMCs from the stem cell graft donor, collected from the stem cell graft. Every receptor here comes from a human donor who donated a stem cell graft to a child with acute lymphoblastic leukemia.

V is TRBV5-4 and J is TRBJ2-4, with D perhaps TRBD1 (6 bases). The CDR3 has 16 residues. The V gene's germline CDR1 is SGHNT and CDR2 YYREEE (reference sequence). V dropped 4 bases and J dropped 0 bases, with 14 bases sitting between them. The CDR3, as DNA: TGTGCCAGCAGCCCTCAAGGACAGATAGCCAAAAACATTCAGTACTTC. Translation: CASSPQGQIAKNIQYF.

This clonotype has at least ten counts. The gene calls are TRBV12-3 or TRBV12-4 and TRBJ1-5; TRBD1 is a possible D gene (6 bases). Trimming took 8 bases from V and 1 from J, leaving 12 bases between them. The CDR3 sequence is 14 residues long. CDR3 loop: CASGDRMSNQPQHF. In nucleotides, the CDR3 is TGTGCCAGCGGCGACAGGATGAGCAATCAGCCCCAGCATTTT.

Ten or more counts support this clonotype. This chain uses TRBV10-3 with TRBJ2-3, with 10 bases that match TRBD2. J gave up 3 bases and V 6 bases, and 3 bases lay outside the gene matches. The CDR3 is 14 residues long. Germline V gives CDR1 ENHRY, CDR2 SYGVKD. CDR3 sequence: CAIRSGGATDTQYF. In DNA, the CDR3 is TGTGCCATCAGGAGCGGGGGGGCTACAGATACGCAGTATTTT.

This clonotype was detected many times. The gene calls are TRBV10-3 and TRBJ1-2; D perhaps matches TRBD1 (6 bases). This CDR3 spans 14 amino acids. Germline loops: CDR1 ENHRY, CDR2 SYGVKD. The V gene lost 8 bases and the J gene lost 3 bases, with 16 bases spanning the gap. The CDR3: CAISPSGGDYGYTF. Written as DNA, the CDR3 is TGTGCCATCTCGCCGTCCGGGGGCGACTATGGCTACACCTTC.

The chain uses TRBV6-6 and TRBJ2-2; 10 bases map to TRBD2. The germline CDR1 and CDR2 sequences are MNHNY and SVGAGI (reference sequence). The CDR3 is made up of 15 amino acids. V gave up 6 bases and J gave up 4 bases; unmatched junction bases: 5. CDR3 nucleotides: TGTGCCAGCAGCCCTCTAGCGGGGGTCACCGGGGAGCTGTTTTTT. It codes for CASSPLAGVTGELFF.

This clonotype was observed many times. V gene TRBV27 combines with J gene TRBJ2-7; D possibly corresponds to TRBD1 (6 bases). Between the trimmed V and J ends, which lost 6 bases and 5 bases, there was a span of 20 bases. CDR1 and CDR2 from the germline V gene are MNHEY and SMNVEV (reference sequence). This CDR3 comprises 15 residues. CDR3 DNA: TGTGCCAGCAGGGCTCAAGGGGGTGGGGGCCACGAGCAGTACTTC. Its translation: CASRAQGGGGHEQYF.

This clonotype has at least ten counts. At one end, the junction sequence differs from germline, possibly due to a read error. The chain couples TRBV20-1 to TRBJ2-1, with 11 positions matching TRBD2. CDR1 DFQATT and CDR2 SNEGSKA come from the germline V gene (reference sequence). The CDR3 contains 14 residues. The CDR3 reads CSVRLAGTDNEQFF. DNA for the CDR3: TGCAGTGTTAGACTAGCGGGGACGGACAATGAGCAGTTCTTC.

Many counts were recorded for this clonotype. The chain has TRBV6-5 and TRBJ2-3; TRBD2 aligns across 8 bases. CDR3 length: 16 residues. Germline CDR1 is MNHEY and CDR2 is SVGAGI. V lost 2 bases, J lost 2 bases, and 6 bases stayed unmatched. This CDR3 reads CASSYGRTSSTDTQYF. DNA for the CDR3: TGTGCCAGCAGTTACGGAAGGACTAGCTCCACAGATACGCAGTATTTT.

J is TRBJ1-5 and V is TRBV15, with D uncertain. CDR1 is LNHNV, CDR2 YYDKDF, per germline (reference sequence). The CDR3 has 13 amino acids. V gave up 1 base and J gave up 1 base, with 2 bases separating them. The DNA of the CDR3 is TGTGCCACCAGCAGAGCGAGCAATCAGCCCCAGCATTTT. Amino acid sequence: CATSRASNQPQHF.

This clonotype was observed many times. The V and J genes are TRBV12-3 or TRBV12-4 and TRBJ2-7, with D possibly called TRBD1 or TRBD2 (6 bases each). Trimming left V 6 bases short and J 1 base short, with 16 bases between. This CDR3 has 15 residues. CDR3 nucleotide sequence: TGTGCCAGCAGACAGGACGCGGGGACATCCTACGAGCAGTACTTC. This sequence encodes CASRQDAGTSYEQYF.

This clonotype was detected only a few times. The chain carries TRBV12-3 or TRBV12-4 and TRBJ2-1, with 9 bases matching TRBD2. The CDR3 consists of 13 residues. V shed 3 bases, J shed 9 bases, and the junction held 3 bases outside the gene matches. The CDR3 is CASSFLAGAEQFF. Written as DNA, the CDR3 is TGTGCCAGCAGTTTTTTAGCGGGAGCTGAGCAGTTCTTC.

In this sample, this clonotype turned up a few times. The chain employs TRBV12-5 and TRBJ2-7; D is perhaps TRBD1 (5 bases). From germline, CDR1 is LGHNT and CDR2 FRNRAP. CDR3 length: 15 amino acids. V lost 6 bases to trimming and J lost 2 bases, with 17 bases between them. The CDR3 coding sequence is TGTGCTAGTGGCCTGGGGCCTGGGTCCCCCTACGAGCAGTACTTC. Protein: CASGLGPGSPYEQYF.

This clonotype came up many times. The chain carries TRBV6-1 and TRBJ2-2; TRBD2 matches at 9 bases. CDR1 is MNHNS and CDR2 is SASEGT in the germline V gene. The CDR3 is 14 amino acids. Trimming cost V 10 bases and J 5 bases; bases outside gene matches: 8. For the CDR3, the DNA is TGTGCCATCGCGGGGGGGGCTGAGACCGGGGAGCTGTTTTTT. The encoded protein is CAIAGGAETGELFF.

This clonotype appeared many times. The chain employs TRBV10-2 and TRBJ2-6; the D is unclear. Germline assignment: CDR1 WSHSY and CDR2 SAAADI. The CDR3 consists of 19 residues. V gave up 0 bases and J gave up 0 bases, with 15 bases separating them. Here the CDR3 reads CASSESRGFSSSGANVLTF. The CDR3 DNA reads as TGCGCCAGCAGTGAGTCGAGAGGCTTCTCCAGCTCTGGGGCCAACGTCCTGACTTTC.

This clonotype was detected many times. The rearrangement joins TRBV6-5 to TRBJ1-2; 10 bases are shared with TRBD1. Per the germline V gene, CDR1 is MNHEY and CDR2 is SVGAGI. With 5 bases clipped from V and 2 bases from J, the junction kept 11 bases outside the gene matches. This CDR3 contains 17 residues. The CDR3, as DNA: TGTGCCAGCAGTCCACGAGACAGGGGGCAGACGAACTATGGCTACACCTTC. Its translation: CASSPRDRGQTNYGYTF.

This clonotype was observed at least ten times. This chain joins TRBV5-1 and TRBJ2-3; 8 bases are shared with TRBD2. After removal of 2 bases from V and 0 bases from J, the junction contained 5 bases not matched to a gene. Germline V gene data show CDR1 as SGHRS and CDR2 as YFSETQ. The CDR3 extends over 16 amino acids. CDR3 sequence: CASSLASGFSTDTQYF. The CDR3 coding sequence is TGCGCCAGCAGCTTAGCTAGCGGGTTTAGCACAGATACGCAGTATTTT.

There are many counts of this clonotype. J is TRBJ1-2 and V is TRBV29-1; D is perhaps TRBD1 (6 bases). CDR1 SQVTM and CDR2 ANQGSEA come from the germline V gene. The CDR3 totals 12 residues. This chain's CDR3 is CSGLGGRHGYTF. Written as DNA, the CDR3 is TGCAGTGGCCTCGGGGGGCGGCATGGCTACACCTTC.

Here the CDR3 DNA reads TGCGCCAGCAGCTCGGGGCAGGGGGCTCTCACGGACACTGAAGCTTTCTTT. Encoded protein: CASSSGQGALTDTEAFF. The gene calls are TRBV5-1 and TRBJ1-1; 8 bases are shared with TRBD1. Germline CDR1 SGHRS, CDR2 YFSETQ. This CDR3 spans 17 amino acids. Trimming at V came to 3 bases and at J to 3 bases, leaving 13 bases not matched to a gene.

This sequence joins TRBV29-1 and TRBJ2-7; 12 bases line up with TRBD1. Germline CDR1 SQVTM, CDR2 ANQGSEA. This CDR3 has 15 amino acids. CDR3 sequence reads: CIVAGTGGVSYEQYF. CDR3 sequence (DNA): TGCATCGTAGCCGGGACAGGGGGCGTATCCTACGAGCAGTACTTC.

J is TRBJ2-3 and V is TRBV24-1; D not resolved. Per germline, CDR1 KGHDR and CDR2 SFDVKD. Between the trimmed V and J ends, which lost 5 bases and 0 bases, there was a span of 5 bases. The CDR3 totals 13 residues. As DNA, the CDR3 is TGTGCCACCAGTGCCGGGAGCACAGATACGCAGTATTTT. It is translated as CATSAGSTDTQYF.